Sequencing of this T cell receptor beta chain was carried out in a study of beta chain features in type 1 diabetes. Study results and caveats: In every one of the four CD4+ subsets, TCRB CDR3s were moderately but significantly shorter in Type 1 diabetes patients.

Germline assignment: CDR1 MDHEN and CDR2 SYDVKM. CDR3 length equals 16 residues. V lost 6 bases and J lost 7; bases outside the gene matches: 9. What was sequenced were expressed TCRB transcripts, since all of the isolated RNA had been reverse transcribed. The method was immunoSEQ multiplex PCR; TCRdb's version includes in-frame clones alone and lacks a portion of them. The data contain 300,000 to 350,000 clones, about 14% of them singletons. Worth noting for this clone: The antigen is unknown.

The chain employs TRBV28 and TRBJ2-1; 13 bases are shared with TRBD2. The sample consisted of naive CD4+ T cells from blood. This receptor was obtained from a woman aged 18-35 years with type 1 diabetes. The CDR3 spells CASSSTGTSGKNEQFF. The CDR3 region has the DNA TGTGCCAGCAGCTCTACCGGGACTAGCGGGAAAAATGAGCAGTTCTTC.